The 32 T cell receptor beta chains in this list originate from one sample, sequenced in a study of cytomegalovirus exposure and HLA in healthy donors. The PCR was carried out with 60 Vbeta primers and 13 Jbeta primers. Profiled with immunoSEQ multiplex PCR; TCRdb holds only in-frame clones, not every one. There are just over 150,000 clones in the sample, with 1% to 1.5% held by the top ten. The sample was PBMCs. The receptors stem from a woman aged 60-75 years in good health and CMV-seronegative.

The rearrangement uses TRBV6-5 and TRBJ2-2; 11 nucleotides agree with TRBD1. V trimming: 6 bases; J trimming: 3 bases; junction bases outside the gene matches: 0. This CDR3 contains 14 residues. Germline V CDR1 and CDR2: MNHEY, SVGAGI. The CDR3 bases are TGTGCCAGCAGGGGACAGGGGGACACCGGGGAGCTGTTTTTT. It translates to CASRGQGDTGELFF.

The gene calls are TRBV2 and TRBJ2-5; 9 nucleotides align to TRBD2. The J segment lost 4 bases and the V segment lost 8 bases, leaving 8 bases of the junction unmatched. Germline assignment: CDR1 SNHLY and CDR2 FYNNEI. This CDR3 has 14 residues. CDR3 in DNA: TGTGCCAGCGTTAGGACTAGCGCAAGAGAGACCCAGTACTTC. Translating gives CASVRTSARETQYF.

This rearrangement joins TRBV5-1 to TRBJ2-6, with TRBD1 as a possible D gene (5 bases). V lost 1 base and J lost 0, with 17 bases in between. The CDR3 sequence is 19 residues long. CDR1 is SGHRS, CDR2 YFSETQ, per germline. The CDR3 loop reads CASSLIPSIGDSGANVLTF. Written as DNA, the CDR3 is TGCGCCAGCAGCTTGATACCGTCCATAGGGGACTCTGGGGCCAACGTCCTGACTTTC.

Here the CDR3 reads CASSGTGGLSRGGYTF. The CDR3 nucleotides read TGTGCCAGCTCCGGGACAGGGGGCTTGTCTCGAGGTGGCTACACCTTC. J is TRBJ1-2 and V is TRBV18; 12 nucleotides agree with TRBD1. With V trimmed by 6 bases and J by 7 bases, 12 bases remained unmatched. The CDR3 is 16 residues long. Germline V CDR1 and CDR2: KGHSH, LQKENI.

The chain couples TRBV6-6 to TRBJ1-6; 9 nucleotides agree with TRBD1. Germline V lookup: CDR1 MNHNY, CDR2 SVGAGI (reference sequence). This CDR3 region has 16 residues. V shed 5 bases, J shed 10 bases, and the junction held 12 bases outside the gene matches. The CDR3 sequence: CASSAGQGGRGSPLHF. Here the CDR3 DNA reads TGTGCCAGCAGTGCGGGACAGGGAGGCCGAGGATCACCCCTCCACTTT.

CDR3 DNA: TGTGCCAGCAGCTCGGGACAGAAAGGATCACCCCTCCACTTT. Amino acid sequence: CASSSGQKGSPLHF. The chain couples TRBV5-6 to TRBJ1-6; 7 bases are a match to TRBD1. Losses at the gene ends were 3 bases for V and 10 bases for J; bases not matched to a gene: 7. Germline CDR1 SGHDT, CDR2 YYEEEE. The CDR3 covers 14 residues.

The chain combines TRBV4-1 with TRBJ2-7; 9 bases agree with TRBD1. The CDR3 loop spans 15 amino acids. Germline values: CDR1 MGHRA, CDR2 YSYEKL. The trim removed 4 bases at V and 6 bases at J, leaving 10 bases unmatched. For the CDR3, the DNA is TGCGCCAGCAGCCCCTTGGGACAGGGAACAGGCGAGCAGTACTTC. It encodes CASSPLGQGTGEQYF.

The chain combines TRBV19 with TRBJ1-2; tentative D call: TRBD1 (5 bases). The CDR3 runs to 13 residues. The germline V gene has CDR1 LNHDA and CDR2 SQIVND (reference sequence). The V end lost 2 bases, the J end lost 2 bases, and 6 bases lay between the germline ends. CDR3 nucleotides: TGTGCCAGTAGTATAAGACAGAACTATGGCTACACCTTC. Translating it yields CASSIRQNYGYTF.

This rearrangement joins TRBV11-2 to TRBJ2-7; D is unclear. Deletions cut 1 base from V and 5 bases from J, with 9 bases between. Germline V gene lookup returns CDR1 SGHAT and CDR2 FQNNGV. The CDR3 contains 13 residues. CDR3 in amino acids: CASSLGALNEQYF. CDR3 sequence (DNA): TGTGCCAGCAGCTTAGGGGCCCTTAACGAGCAGTACTTC.

CDR3 nucleotide sequence: TGTGCCAGCTCACCAAGGACAGTGGCTAATGAAAAACTGTTTTTT. It codes for CASSPRTVANEKLFF. V and J are TRBV18 and TRBJ1-4; weak D call: TRBD1 (6 bases). Looked up from germline, CDR1 is KGHSH and CDR2 is LQKENI. V lost 2 bases, J lost 3 bases, and 10 bases lay in between. CDR3 length: 15 residues.

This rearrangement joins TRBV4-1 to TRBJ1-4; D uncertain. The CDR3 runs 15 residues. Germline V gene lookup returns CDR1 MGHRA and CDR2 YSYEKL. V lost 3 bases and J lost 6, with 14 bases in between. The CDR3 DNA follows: TGCGCCAGCAGCCACCCCAGAGGGAAGGATGAAAAACTGTTTTTT. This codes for CASSHPRGKDEKLFF.

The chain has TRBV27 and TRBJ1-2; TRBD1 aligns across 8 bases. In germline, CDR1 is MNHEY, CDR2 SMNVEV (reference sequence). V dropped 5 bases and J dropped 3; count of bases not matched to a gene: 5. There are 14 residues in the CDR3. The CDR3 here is CASSPGQVYYGYTF. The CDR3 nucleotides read TGTGCCAGCAGTCCGGGACAGGTTTACTATGGCTACACCTTC.

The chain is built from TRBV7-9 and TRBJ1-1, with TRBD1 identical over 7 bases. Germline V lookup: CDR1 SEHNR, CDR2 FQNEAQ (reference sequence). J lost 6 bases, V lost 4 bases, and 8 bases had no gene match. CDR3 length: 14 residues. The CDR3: CASSSAGQASEAFF. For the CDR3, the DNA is TGTGCCAGCAGCTCTGCTGGACAGGCGTCTGAAGCTTTCTTT.

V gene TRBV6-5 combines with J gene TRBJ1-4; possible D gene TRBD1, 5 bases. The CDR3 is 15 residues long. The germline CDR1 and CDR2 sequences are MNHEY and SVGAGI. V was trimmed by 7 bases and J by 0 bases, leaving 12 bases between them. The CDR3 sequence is CASNAGGATNEKLFF. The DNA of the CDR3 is TGTGCCAGCAACGCCGGGGGAGCAACTAATGAAAAACTGTTTTTT.

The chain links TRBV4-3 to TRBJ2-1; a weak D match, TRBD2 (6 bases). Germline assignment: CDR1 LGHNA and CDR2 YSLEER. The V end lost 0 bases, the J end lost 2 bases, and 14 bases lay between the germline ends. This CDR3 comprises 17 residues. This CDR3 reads CASSQDWRGQAYNEQFF. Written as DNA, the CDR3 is TGCGCCAGCAGCCAAGACTGGCGGGGCCAGGCCTACAATGAGCAGTTCTTC.

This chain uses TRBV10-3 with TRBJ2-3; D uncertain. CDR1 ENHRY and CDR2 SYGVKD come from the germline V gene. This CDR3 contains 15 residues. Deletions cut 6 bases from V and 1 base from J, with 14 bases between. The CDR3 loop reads CAIREEARGTDTQYF. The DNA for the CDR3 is TGTGCCATCAGGGAAGAGGCTCGCGGCACAGATACGCAGTATTTT.

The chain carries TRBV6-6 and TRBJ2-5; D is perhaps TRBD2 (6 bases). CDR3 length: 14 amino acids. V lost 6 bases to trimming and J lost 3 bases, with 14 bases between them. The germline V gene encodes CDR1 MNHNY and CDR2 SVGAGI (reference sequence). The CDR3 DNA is TGTGCCAGCAGCCGCGGGACGGCGAAAGAGACCCAGTACTTC. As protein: CASSRGTAKETQYF.

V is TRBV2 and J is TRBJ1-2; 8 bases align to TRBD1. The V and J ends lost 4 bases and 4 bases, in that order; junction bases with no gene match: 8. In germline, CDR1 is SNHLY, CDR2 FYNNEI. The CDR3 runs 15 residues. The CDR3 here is CASSAQGALGYGYTF. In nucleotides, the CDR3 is TGTGCCAGCAGTGCCCAGGGGGCTCTGGGCTATGGCTACACCTTC.

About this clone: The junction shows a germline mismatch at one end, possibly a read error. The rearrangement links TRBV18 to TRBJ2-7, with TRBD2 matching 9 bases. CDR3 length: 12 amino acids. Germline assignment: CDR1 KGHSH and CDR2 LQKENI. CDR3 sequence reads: CASSSIAGEPNF. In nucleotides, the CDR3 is TGTGCCAGCTCATCGATAGCGGGGGAGCCGAACTTC.

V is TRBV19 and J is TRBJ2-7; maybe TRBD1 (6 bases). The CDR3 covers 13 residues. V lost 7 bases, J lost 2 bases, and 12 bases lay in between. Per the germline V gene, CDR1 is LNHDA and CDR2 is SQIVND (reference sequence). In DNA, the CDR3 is TGTGCCAGTACTCCAGGACAGACCTACGAGCAGTACTTC. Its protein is CASTPGQTYEQYF.

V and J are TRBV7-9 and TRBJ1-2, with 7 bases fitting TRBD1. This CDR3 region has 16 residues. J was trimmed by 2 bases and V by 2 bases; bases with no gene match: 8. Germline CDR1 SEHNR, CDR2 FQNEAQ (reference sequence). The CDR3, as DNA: TGTGCCAGCAGCTTACGGGGACAGCTGCTCAACTATGGCTACACCTTC. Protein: CASSLRGQLLNYGYTF. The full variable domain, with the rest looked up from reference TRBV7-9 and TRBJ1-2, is DTGVSQNPRHKITKRGQNVTFRCDPISEHNRLYWYRQTLGQGPEFLTYFQNEAQLEKSRLLSDRFSAERPKGSFSTLEIQRTEQGDSAMYLCASSLRGQLLNYGYTFGSGTRLTVV.

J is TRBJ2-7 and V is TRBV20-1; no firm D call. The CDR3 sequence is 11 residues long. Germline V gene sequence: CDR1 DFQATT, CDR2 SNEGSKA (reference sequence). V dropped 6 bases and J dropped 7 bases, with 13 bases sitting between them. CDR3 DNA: TGCAGTGCCGAGCGCCGAAATGAGCAGTACTTC. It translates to CSAERRNEQYF.

CDR3 sequence (DNA): TGTGCCAGCAGCTTGGGACTAGCCTACAATGAGCAGTTCTTC. Translation: CASSLGLAYNEQFF. The gene calls are TRBV5-6 and TRBJ2-1; perhaps TRBD2 as D (6 bases). Deletions cut 0 bases from V and 2 bases from J, with 6 bases between. Germline-derived CDR1 and CDR2 are SGHDT and YYEEEE. The CDR3 has 14 amino acids.

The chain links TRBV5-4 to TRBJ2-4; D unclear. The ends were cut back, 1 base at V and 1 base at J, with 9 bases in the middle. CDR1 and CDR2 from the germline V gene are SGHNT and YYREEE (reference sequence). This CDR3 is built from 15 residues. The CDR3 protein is CASSLPGQAKNIQYF. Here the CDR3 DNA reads TGTGCCAGCAGCTTGCCGGGTCAGGCCAAAAACATTCAGTACTTC.

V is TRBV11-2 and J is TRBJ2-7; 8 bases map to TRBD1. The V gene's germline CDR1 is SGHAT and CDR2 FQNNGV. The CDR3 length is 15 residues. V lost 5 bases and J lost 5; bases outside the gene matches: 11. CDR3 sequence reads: CASSPEAGGGHEQYF. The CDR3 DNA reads TGTGCCAGCAGCCCAGAGGCAGGGGGCGGACACGAGCAGTACTTC. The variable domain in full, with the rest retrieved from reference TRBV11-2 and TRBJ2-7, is EAGVAQSPRYKIIEKRQSVAFWCNPISGHATLYWYQQILGQGPKLLIQFQNNGVVDDSQLPKDRFSAERLKGVDSTLKIQPAKLEDSAVYLCASSPEAGGGHEQYFGPGTRLTVT.

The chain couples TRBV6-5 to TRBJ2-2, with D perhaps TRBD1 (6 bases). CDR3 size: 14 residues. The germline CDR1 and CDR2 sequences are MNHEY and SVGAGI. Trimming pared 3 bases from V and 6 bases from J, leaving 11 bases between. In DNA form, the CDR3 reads TGTGCCAGCAGTTATTCAGGGGCGTCCGGGGAGCTGTTTTTT. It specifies CASSYSGASGELFF.

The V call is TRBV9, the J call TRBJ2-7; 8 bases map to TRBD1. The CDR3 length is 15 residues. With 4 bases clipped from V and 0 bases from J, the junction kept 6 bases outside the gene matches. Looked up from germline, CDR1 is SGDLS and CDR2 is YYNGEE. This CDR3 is CASSRHGTGSYEQYF. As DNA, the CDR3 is TGTGCCAGCAGCCGACATGGGACAGGCTCCTACGAGCAGTACTTC.

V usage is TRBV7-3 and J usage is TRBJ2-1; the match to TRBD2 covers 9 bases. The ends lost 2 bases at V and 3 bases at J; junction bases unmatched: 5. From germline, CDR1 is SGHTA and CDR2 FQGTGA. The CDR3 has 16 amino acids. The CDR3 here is CASSLGAGGNYNEQFF. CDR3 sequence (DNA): TGTGCCAGCAGCTTAGGTGCGGGGGGGAACTACAATGAGCAGTTCTTC.

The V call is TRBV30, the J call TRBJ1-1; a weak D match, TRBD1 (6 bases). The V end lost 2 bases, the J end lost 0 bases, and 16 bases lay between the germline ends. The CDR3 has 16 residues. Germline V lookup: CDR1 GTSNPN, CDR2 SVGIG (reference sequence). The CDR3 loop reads CAWSPWGGRVNTEAFF. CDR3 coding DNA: TGTGCCTGGAGTCCATGGGGGGGCAGGGTGAACACTGAAGCTTTCTTT.

CDR3 protein: CASSSSGTGVRGETQYF. DNA of the CDR3: TGTGCCAGCAGCTCCTCCGGGACAGGTGTTCGGGGAGAGACCCAGTACTTC. The chain couples TRBV7-9 to TRBJ2-5; 8 bases map to TRBD1. The germline V gene has CDR1 SEHNR and CDR2 FQNEAQ (reference sequence). The CDR3 is 17 residues long. V trimming: 4 bases; J trimming: 4 bases; junction bases outside the gene matches: 14.

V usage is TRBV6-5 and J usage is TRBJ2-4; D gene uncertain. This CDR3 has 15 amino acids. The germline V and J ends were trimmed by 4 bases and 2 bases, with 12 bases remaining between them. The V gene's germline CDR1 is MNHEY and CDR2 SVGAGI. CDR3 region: CASSSLQSSKNIQYF. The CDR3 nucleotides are TGTGCCAGCAGTTCCCTACAGTCTTCCAAAAACATTCAGTACTTC.

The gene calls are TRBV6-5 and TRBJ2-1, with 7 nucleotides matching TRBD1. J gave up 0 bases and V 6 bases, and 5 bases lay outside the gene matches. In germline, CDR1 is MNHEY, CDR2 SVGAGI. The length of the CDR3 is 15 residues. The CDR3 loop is CASRGGVSSYNEQFF. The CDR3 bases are TGTGCCAGCAGAGGGGGCGTTAGCTCCTACAATGAGCAGTTCTTC.